This is a list of T cell receptor beta chains from one sample in a study of early T cells in non-severe SARS-CoV-2 infection. Using its own MiXCR run on the 5' RACE reads, TCRdb lists one record per CDR3 protein. The sample shows 50,000 to 70,000 distinct CDR3 sequences, roughly an eighth of them seen only once. Input material: whole blood. These receptor sequences come from an adult who was a healthcare worker with PCR-confirmed SARS-CoV-2 infection or an uninfected control (not recorded which). CDR3s include the opening cysteine and the closing phenylalanine or tryptophan. Each record gives: J gene, V gene, D gene, clone size, CDR3 protein, CDR3 DNA. A D gene is named only where the DNA matches it firmly. Only part of the rows carry a size: once, few, many, or a class if the clone is expanded.

TRBJ2-7,TRBV19,-,-,CASRAVGGLTEQYF,TGTGCCAGTAGGGCCGTGGGAGGTTTGACCGAGCAGTACTTC
TRBJ1-1,TRBV6-2/TRBV6-3,-,few,CASRGAYTEAFF,TGTGCCAGCAGGGGAGCCTACACTGAAGCTTTCTTT
TRBJ1-5,TRBV19,-,many,CASSIRENQPQHF,TGTGCCAGTAGTATTCGGGAGAATCAGCCCCAGCATTTT
TRBJ2-7,TRBV5-6,-,many,CASSFHGYPLTYEQYF,TGTGCCAGCAGCTTCCACGGCTACCCCCTTACCTACGAGCAGTACTTC
TRBJ1-1,TRBV28,-,many,CASSLWGQSNTEAFF,TGTGCCAGCAGTTTATGGGGGCAGTCGAACACTGAAGCTTTCTTT
TRBJ2-7,TRBV6-5,TRBD1,-,CASSYSTGGSEQYF,TGTGCCAGCAGTTACTCGACAGGGGGGAGCGAGCAGTACTTC
TRBJ2-1,TRBV29-1,-,many,CSVEGWETYNEQFF,TGCAGCGTTGAAGGGTGGGAGACCTACAATGAGCAGTTCTTC
TRBJ1-2,TRBV6-6,TRBD1,-,CASSYRNLRDRGDYGYTF,TGTGCCAGCAGTTACCGAAACCTTCGGGACAGGGGAGACTATGGCTACACCTTC
TRBJ2-5,TRBV5-4,TRBD2,-,CASQRGAQETQYF,TGTGCCAGCCAGCGGGGGGCCCAAGAGACCCAGTACTTC
TRBJ2-5,TRBV4-1,-,few,CASSHVVQETQYF,TGCGCCAGCAGCCATGTTGTACAAGAGACCCAGTACTTC
TRBJ2-7,TRBV6-1,-,few,CASSERDSIYEQYF,TGTGCCAGCAGTGAGCGGGACAGCATCTACGAGCAGTACTTC
TRBJ1-1,TRBV5-1,-,many,CASSFQGVTEAFF,TGCGCCAGCAGCTTCCAAGGGGTGACTGAAGCTTTCTTT
TRBJ2-3,TRBV5-1,-,-,CASGRTSTDTQYF,TGCGCCAGCGGCCGGACTAGCACAGATACGCAGTATTTT
TRBJ1-4,TRBV2,TRBD1,few,CASGPDRGMELFF,TGTGCCAGCGGCCCGGACAGGGGAATGGAACTGTTTTTT
TRBJ1-1,TRBV20-1,-,-,CSAKNRAALNTEAFF,TGCAGTGCTAAAAACCGCGCAGCCCTGAACACTGAAGCTTTCTTT
TRBJ1-1,TRBV30,TRBD1,many,CAWSAGTGDNEAFF,TGTGCCTGGAGTGCCGGGACAGGGGATAATGAAGCTTTCTTT
TRBJ2-5,TRBV7-8,TRBD1,few,CASSGMKDRGLWETQYF,TGTGCCAGCTCGGGGATGAAGGACAGGGGGCTGTGGGAGACCCAGTACTTC
TRBJ2-3,TRBV5-4,-,many,CASSLTASTDTQYF,TGTGCCAGCAGCCTTACAGCCAGCACAGATACGCAGTATTTT
TRBJ1-2,TRBV29-1,TRBD1,many,CSVQGATYGYTF,TGCAGCGTTCAGGGGGCCACTTATGGCTACACCTTC
TRBJ2-1,TRBV5-4,TRBD2,-,CASRDGLAGVREQFF,TGTGCCAGCAGGGACGGACTAGCGGGGGTACGGGAGCAGTTCTTC
TRBJ1-3,TRBV20-1,-,many,CSAFQGSGNTIYF,TGCAGTGCATTTCAAGGTTCTGGAAACACCATATATTTT
TRBJ2-7,TRBV29-1,TRBD1,many,CSVALGQGAYEQYF,TGCAGCGTTGCACTGGGACAGGGGGCTTACGAGCAGTACTTC
TRBJ1-1,TRBV29-1,-,-,CSAGAGGRAFF,TGCAGCGCTGGGGCCGGGGGTAGAGCTTTCTTT
TRBJ2-3,TRBV18,-,few,CASSPLEQTDTQYF,TGTGCCAGCTCACCACTGGAGCAAACAGATACGCAGTATTTT
TRBJ1-4,TRBV6-2/TRBV6-3,-,many,CASSDNVHNEKLFF,TGTGCCAGCAGCGACAACGTCCATAATGAAAAACTGTTTTTT
TRBJ2-7,TRBV29-1,-,-,CSVVSGFYEQYF,TGCAGCGTTGTGTCCGGGTTCTACGAGCAGTACTTC
TRBJ2-7,TRBV7-8,-,-,CASSLARPGEGYEQYF,TGTGCCAGCAGCTTAGCGAGGCCAGGGGAGGGCTACGAGCAGTACTTC
TRBJ2-3,TRBV11-1,TRBD2,few,CASSSLTSGTDTQYF,TGTGCCAGCAGCTCTCTTACTAGCGGCACAGATACGCAGTATTTT
TRBJ2-2,TRBV7-2,TRBD2,-,CASSPRLAGFNTGELFF,TGTGCCAGCAGCCCGCGACTAGCGGGGTTCAACACCGGGGAGCTGTTTTTT
TRBJ2-4,TRBV4-3,TRBD1,-,CASSQRTGQGLQVVRAAKNIQYF,TGCGCCAGCAGTCAAAGGACGGGACAGGGTTTGCAAGTAGTAAGGGCCGCCAAAAACATTCAGTACTTC
TRBJ2-6,TRBV15,-,few,CATSNDSSGANVLTF,TGTGCCACCAGCAACGACAGCTCTGGGGCCAACGTCCTGACTTTC
TRBJ2-7,TRBV5-6,TRBD1,many,CASSLVRTGEQYF,TGTGCCAGCAGCTTGGTTCGGACAGGCGAGCAGTACTTC
TRBJ1-1,TRBV30,TRBD1,many,CAWGSPPGPWTGDTEAFF,TGTGCCTGGGGTTCCCCCCCGGGGCCCTGGACAGGGGACACTGAAGCTTTCTTT
TRBJ2-3,TRBV2,-,-,CASMILNTQYF,TGTGCCAGCATGATTCTTAATACGCAGTATTTT
TRBJ2-1,TRBV7-8,TRBD1,few,CASSFRGTGASSYNEQFF,TGTGCCAGCAGCTTCCGCGGGACAGGGGCAAGCTCCTACAATGAGCAGTTCTTC
TRBJ1-6,TRBV24-1,-,few,CATSDSLSSYNSPLHF,TGTGCCACCAGTGATTCCCTCTCTTCCTATAATTCACCCCTCCACTTT
TRBJ1-2,TRBV28,TRBD1,-,CASSSPGGNYGYTF,TGTGCCAGCAGTTCGCCAGGGGGCAACTATGGCTACACCTTC
TRBJ2-2,TRBV29-1,-,many,CSVEEGNTGELFF,TGCAGCGTTGAAGAGGGGAACACCGGGGAGCTGTTTTTT
TRBJ2-5,TRBV6-6,-,-,CASSYIDQAVSWF,TGTGCCAGCAGTTACATCGACCAGGCAGTCAGTTGGTTC
TRBJ2-7,TRBV6-6,-,many,CASSIFGPSYEQYF,TGTGCCAGCAGTATTTTTGGACCGTCCTACGAGCAGTACTTC
TRBJ1-5,TRBV12-5,-,-,CASGLPSWGPQHF,TGTGCTAGTGGTTTGCCCTCCTGGGGGCCCCAGCATTTT
TRBJ2-5,TRBV12-3/TRBV12-4,-,-,CASSPGGEETQYF,TGTGCCAGCAGTCCAGGGGGGGAAGAGACCCAGTACTTC
TRBJ1-2,TRBV12-3/TRBV12-4,-,-,CASSLEGYTF,TGTGCCAGCAGTTTGGAGGGCTACACCTTC
TRBJ2-5,TRBV1,-,many,CTSSQSLVTPGQETQYF,TGCACCAGCAGCCAATCACTGGTTACCCCTGGCCAAGAGACCCAGTACTTC
TRBJ2-3,TRBV4-1,-,few,CASSQDGPGTDTQYF,TGCGCCAGCAGCCAAGATGGCCCGGGCACAGATACGCAGTATTTT
TRBJ2-3,TRBV10-3,-,many,CAISEPGALTDTQYF,TGTGCCATCAGTGAGCCGGGGGCACTCACAGATACGCAGTATTTT
TRBJ2-7,TRBV20-1,TRBD2,few,CSASSGGAIYEQYF,TGCAGTGCTTCTAGCGGGGGGGCGATCTACGAGCAGTACTTC
TRBJ1-1,TRBV12-3/TRBV12-4,-,-,CASRPTQLSYTEAFF,TGTGCCAGCAGGCCAACCCAACTAAGCTACACTGAAGCTTTCTTT
TRBJ2-5,TRBV18,-,-,CASSPNRDSRFQETQYF,TGTGCCAGCTCCCCAAACCGGGACTCCCGATTTCAAGAGACCCAGTACTTC
TRBJ2-3,TRBV4-2,TRBD1,-,CVSSQDRGGGTDTQYF,TGTGTCAGCAGCCAAGATCGAGGGGGCGGGACAGATACGCAGTATTTT
TRBJ2-2,TRBV6-2/TRBV6-3,TRBD2,few,CASSYSTSGGHNTGELFF,TGTGCCAGCAGTTACTCGACTAGCGGGGGACATAACACCGGGGAGCTGTTTTTT
TRBJ2-7,TRBV20-1,-,many,CSASGPWGFYEQYF,TGCAGTGCTAGTGGGCCCTGGGGGTTCTACGAGCAGTACTTC
TRBJ1-6,TRBV20-1,TRBD1,many,CSAAGVGTGSPLHF,TGCAGTGCCGCCGGGGTGGGGACAGGGTCACCCCTCCACTTT
TRBJ2-5,TRBV6-2/TRBV6-3,TRBD2,many,CASSYPRGPSGGTKETQYF,TGTGCCAGCAGTTACCCCCGAGGTCCTAGCGGGGGCACCAAAGAGACCCAGTACTTC
TRBJ1-4,TRBV7-9,TRBD1,many,CASSLDTGAEKLFF,TGTGCCAGCAGCTTGGATACAGGGGCTGAAAAACTGTTTTTT